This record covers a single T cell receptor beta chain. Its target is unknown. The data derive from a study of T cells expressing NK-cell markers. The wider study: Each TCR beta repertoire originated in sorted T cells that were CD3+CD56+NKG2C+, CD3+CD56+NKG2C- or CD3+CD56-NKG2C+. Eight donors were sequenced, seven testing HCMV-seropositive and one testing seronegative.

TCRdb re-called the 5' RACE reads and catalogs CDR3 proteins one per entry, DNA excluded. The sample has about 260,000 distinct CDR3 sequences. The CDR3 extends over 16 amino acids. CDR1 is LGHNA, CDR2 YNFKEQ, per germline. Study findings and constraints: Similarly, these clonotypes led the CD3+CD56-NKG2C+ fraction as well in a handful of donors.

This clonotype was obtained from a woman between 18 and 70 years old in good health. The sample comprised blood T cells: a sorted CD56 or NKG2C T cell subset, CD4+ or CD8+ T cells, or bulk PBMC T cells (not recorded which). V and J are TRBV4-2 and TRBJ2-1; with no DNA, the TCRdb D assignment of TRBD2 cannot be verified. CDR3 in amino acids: CASSQGASGSEDEQFF.